This passage covers 7 T cell receptor beta chains from one sample sequenced in a study of blood T cell repertoires in COVID-19. Repertoires were generated with immunoSEQ multiplex PCR, while TCRdb's copy carries only in-frame clones and drops some. The top ten hold roughly 6.6% of the sample, which has more than 150,000 clones, under 85% seen once. Sequenced material: peripheral blood. The origin of the receptors is a woman in her thirties or forties with acute or convalescent COVID-19.

V gene TRBV28 combines with J gene TRBJ2-7, with TRBD2 matching 10 bases. The junction had 6 bases not matched to a gene; V was cut back by 3 bases and J by 1 base. The CDR3 covers 16 residues. Germline V gives CDR1 MDHEN, CDR2 SYDVKM. The CDR3 sequence is CASSFPSGRASYEQYF. The CDR3 DNA follows: TGTGCCAGCAGTTTTCCAAGCGGGAGGGCTTCCTACGAGCAGTACTTC.

The CDR3 DNA reads TGTGCCAGCAGCTTAGCAGGGGGTGATAACTATGGCTACACCTTC. It specifies CASSLAGGDNYGYTF. V gene TRBV7-3 combines with J gene TRBJ1-2, with TRBD1 matching over 7 bases. There are 15 residues in the CDR3. Germline V gene data show CDR1 as SGHTA and CDR2 as FQGTGA. J lost 1 base, V lost 2 bases, and 4 bases had no gene match.

V gene TRBV7-6 combines with J gene TRBJ2-1; 14 positions agree with TRBD2. Germline CDR1 reads SGHVS; CDR2 reads FNYEAQ. V trimming: 4 bases; J trimming: 8 bases; junction bases outside the gene matches: 4. The CDR3 has 15 residues. As DNA, the CDR3 is TGTGCCAGCAGCTCGGGACTAGCGGGAGAGGATGAGCAGTTCTTC. It yields the protein CASSSGLAGEDEQFF.

The rearrangement links TRBV19 to TRBJ1-4; weak D call: TRBD1 (5 bases). Germline values: CDR1 LNHDA, CDR2 SQIVND (reference sequence). V shed 5 bases and J shed 8 bases, with 18 bases lying between them. This CDR3 region has 15 residues. CDR3 coding DNA: TGTGCCAGTAGTCAATCGCGGGGGGTTAACGAAAAACTGTTTTTT. Translating gives CASSQSRGVNEKLFF.

The chain combines TRBV7-9 with TRBJ2-7; D is possibly TRBD1 (6 bases). This CDR3 contains 14 residues. V was shortened by 4 bases and J by 1 base, with 11 bases between the two germline ends. Germline loops: CDR1 SEHNR, CDR2 FQNEAQ (reference sequence). CDR3: CASSSTGKSYEQYF. The DNA for the CDR3 is TGTGCCAGCAGCTCCACAGGGAAATCCTACGAGCAGTACTTC.

The rearrangement links TRBV5-1 to TRBJ2-3; perhaps TRBD2 as D (6 bases). From germline, CDR1 is SGHRS and CDR2 YFSETQ. The CDR3 contains 16 residues. Trimming stripped 1 base from V and 2 bases from J, with 14 bases between. The CDR3 reads CASSLLAGSTTDTQYF. DNA for the CDR3: TGCGCCAGCAGCTTGTTGGCGGGGTCGACCACAGATACGCAGTATTTT. Looking up the rest from reference TRBV5-1 and TRBJ2-3 gives the full variable domain: KAGVTQTPRYLIKTRGQQVTLSCSPISGHRSVSWYQQTPGQGLQFLFEYFSETQRNKGNFPGRFSGRQFSNSRSEMNVSTLELGDSALYLCASSLLAGSTTDTQYFGPGTRLTVL.

The genes are TRBV2 and TRBJ2-7; no clear D gene. The CDR3 is 12 amino acids. Germline lookup yields CDR1 SNHLY and CDR2 FYNNEI. Trimming left V 0 bases short and J 7 bases short, with 7 bases between. The CDR3 nucleotides are TGTGCCAGCAGTGAAGCGGCCCTGGAGCAGTACTTC. Translating gives CASSEAALEQYF.